This T cell receptor (beta chain) appears in the sequencing data of a study of identical twins. The V and J ends lost 8 bases and 0 bases respectively, with 11 bases between them. Germline V lookup: CDR1 LNHNV, CDR2 YYDKDF (reference sequence). The CDR3 runs to 14 residues. Everyone who donated was a healthy Caucasian. Unique molecular identifiers were present on the cDNA, which also gained a universal primer site by template switching. MiXCR was run by TCRdb on the 5' RACE reads, yielding one entry per CDR3 protein. The sample includes about 530,000 distinct CDR3 sequences, nearly 15% seen only once; the top ten take about 0.4%. In its sample, this clonotype was seen a few times. The data were also submitted as part of a second study, on yellow fever vaccine responses in identical twins. That report notes: Each twin's T cell response to the vaccine was reported to look partly convergent and partly personalized.

V is TRBV15 and J is TRBJ2-4; either TRBD1 or TRBD2 may fit D (6 bases each). The sequencing sample was made of CD4+ T cells sorted from blood. The sequence came from a woman aged 18 to 35 in good health. CDR3 bases: TGTGCCACCGAGGGGGACTTAGCCAAAAACATTCAGTACTTC. Translated, it gives CATEGDLAKNIQYF.